The 26 T cell receptor beta chains given below trace back to one sample, sequenced in a study of PD-1 blockade in classical Hodgkin lymphoma. Brentuximab vedotin exposure varied, and every patient relapsed after autologous stem cell transplantation. Measured with immunoSEQ multiplex PCR; TCRdb has only the in-frame clones, and not every one. The data contain about 59,000 clones, 90% of them singletons. The sequenced sample was peripheral blood mononuclear cells (PBMCs), obtained at baseline. These TCRs come from a human donor with classical Hodgkin lymphoma.

The J gene is TRBJ2-1, the V gene TRBV19, with D possibly TRBD1 on 7 matching bases. The length of the CDR3 is 12 residues. The germline V gene has CDR1 LNHDA and CDR2 SQIVND (reference sequence). Trimming cost V 5 bases and J 15 bases, with 17 bases left between them. The CDR3 protein is CASSVSGGTPFF. CDR3 nucleotide sequence: TGTGCCAGTAGTGTTTCAGGGGGGACTCCGTTCTTC.

V and J are TRBV5-5 and TRBJ2-7; TRBD1 matches 7 bases. The length of the CDR3 is 12 residues. With V trimmed by 2 bases and J by 7 bases, 3 bases remained unmatched. From germline, CDR1 is SGHKS and CDR2 YYEKEE (reference sequence). The CDR3 coding sequence is TGTGCCAGCAGCTTACAGGGGTGGGAGCAGTACTTC. Its protein product is CASSLQGWEQYF.

The chain is built from TRBV27 and TRBJ2-2; possible D gene TRBD1, 5 bases. CDR1 MNHEY and CDR2 SMNVEV come from the germline V gene (reference sequence). The CDR3 contains 20 residues. Trimming left V 2 bases short and J 6 bases short, with 28 bases between. The CDR3, as DNA: TGTGCCAGCAGTTTACGTGTTCGGTTGTGGGCCCAAAAAGGGGCCGGGGAGCTGTTTTTT. The encoded protein is CASSLRVRLWAQKGAGELFF.

A single count supports this clone. The V call is TRBV4-1, the J call TRBJ2-7; TRBD1 or TRBD2 may be the D gene (5 bases each). Germline CDR1 is MGHRA and CDR2 is YSYEKL. V was cut by 1 base and J by 4 bases, with 11 bases left in between. The CDR3 totals 14 residues. CDR3 residues: CASSQGGDGYEQYF. CDR3 coding DNA: TGCGCCAGCAGCCAAGGAGGGGACGGATACGAGCAGTACTTC.

The chain is built from TRBV19 and TRBJ1-2; D not resolved. The CDR3 has 13 residues. The ends were cut back, 2 bases at V and 4 bases at J, with 8 bases in the middle. CDR1 is LNHDA and CDR2 is SQIVND in the germline V gene (reference sequence). The CDR3 spells CASSISRSYGYTF. CDR3 DNA sequence: TGTGCCAGTAGTATAAGCAGGAGCTATGGCTACACCTTC. Variable domain in full (rest from reference TRBV19 and TRBJ1-2): DGGITQSPKYLFRKEGQNVTLSCEQNLNHDAMYWYRQDPGQGLRLIYYSQIVNDFQKGDIAEGYSVSREKKESFPLTVTSAQKNPTAFYLCASSISRSYGYTFGSGTRLTVV.

The CDR3 DNA sequence: TGTGCCAGCAGCCAAGATGGGGCAGGGTATGGTGAAAAACTGTTTTTT. Protein: CASSQDGAGYGEKLFF. The chain is built from TRBV14 and TRBJ1-4; D perhaps matches TRBD1 (5 bases). CDR3 size: 16 residues. V shed 0 bases and J shed 7 bases, with 15 bases lying between them. Looked up from germline, CDR1 is SGHDN and CDR2 is FVKESK.

V usage is TRBV7-9 and J usage is TRBJ2-3; TRBD2 matches at 11 bases. J was trimmed by 4 bases and V by 4 bases; bases with no gene match: 7. CDR1 SEHNR and CDR2 FQNEAQ come from the germline V gene (reference sequence). This CDR3 has 16 residues. The CDR3: CASSYGTSGLADTQYF. In DNA, the CDR3 is TGTGCCAGCAGCTATGGGACTAGCGGATTGGCAGATACGCAGTATTTT.

This clone has more than one count but fewer than ten. The chain links TRBV27 to TRBJ2-2, with 8 nucleotides matching TRBD1. The CDR3 length is 16 residues. The junction had 6 bases not matched to a gene; V was cut back by 1 base and J by 5 bases. Germline CDR1 and CDR2: MNHEY and SMNVEV (reference sequence). The CDR3 sequence is CASSLWGQAATGELFF. The CDR3 coding sequence is TGTGCCAGCAGTTTATGGGGACAGGCCGCTACCGGGGAGCTGTTTTTT.

This chain uses TRBV6-5 with TRBJ1-1; 9 bases fit TRBD1. The CDR3 consists of 14 residues. The junction had 7 bases not matched to a gene; V was cut back by 5 bases and J by 6 bases. In germline, CDR1 is MNHEY, CDR2 SVGAGI. This CDR3 reads CASSLGTGMAEAFF. In nucleotides, the CDR3 is TGTGCCAGCAGTCTTGGGACAGGGATGGCTGAAGCTTTCTTT.

V usage is TRBV11-2 and J usage is TRBJ1-5; D remains ambiguous. Trimming shortened V by 1 base and J by 5 bases, and 15 bases separated the two germline ends. This CDR3 is built from 16 residues. CDR1 and CDR2 (germline): SGHAT, FQNNGV. CDR3 loop: CASSLVWWVLHQPQHF. The CDR3 nucleotides are TGTGCCAGCAGCTTAGTTTGGTGGGTTCTCCATCAGCCCCAGCATTTT.

The rearrangement uses TRBV6-1 and TRBJ2-3, with D unresolved. Trimming took 6 bases from V and 1 from J, leaving 2 bases between them. Per the germline V gene, CDR1 is MNHNS and CDR2 is SASEGT. The CDR3 consists of 11 residues. The DNA of the CDR3 is TGTGCCAGCAGGCGCACAGATACGCAGTATTTT. It codes for CASRRTDTQYF.

The J gene is TRBJ2-5, the V gene TRBV7-9; D ambiguous. V was trimmed by 3 bases and J by 4 bases, leaving 3 bases between them. CDR1 SEHNR and CDR2 FQNEAQ come from the germline V gene (reference sequence). The CDR3 is 11 residues long. The CDR3 region has the DNA TGTGCCAGCAGCTTCGTAGAGACCCAGTACTTC. As protein: CASSFVETQYF.

This chain joins TRBV6-7 and TRBJ2-2; D perhaps matches TRBD1 (6 bases). TRBV6-7 is treated as an ORF (open reading frame) with a function not yet certain. The CDR3 runs to 14 residues. V shed 6 bases and J shed 7 bases, with 15 bases lying between them. CDR3 loop: CASSSRGFGGELFF. CDR3 bases: TGTGCCAGCAGCAGCAGGGGTTTCGGCGGGGAGCTGTTTTTT.

The rearrangement links TRBV5-6 to TRBJ2-1; 12 nucleotides line up with TRBD2. This CDR3 is 16 amino acids long. Trimming removed 4 bases from V and 2 bases from J; junction bases left unmatched: 4. The germline V gene has CDR1 SGHDT and CDR2 YYEEEE. The chain's CDR3 is CASSVPSGRAYNEQFF. As DNA, the CDR3 is TGTGCCAGCAGCGTACCTAGCGGGAGGGCCTACAATGAGCAGTTCTTC.

As DNA, the CDR3 is TGTGCCAGCCTTGGGGGAGATACGCAGTATTTT. This sequence encodes CASLGGDTQYF. This chain joins TRBV28 and TRBJ2-3, with D perhaps assigned TRBD1 or TRBD2 (5 bases each). CDR1 MDHEN and CDR2 SYDVKM come from the germline V gene. The length of the CDR3 is 11 residues. V gave up 8 bases and J gave up 5 bases, with 8 bases separating them.

This chain links TRBV27 with TRBJ2-2; D unclear. This CDR3 comprises 16 residues. Germline lookup yields CDR1 MNHEY and CDR2 SMNVEV (reference sequence). With 2 bases removed from V and 4 bases from J, the gap between germline ends came to 14 bases. CDR3 DNA sequence: TGTGCCAGCAGTTTAATGTGGGTTCGAGGCACCGGGGAGCTGTTTTTT. It translates to CASSLMWVRGTGELFF.

V gene TRBV7-9 combines with J gene TRBJ2-2; no definite D call. The V gene's germline CDR1 is SEHNR and CDR2 FQNEAQ (reference sequence). V lost 6 bases to trimming and J lost 4 bases, with 15 bases between them. There are 15 residues in the CDR3. In DNA, the CDR3 is TGTGCCAGCAGGCTACCGGGTCCGCGCACCGGGGAGCTGTTTTTT. Its translation: CASRLPGPRTGELFF.

This sequence joins TRBV27 and TRBJ1-2; possibly TRBD1 for D (5 bases). CDR3 size: 11 residues. V was shortened by 5 bases and J by 7 bases, with 8 bases between the two germline ends. Germline CDR1 is MNHEY and CDR2 is SMNVEV (reference sequence). The CDR3 region has the DNA TGTGCCAGCAGTCAGGGTTCTGGCTACACCTTC. Its protein is CASSQGSGYTF.

J is TRBJ2-1 and V is TRBV28; 9 nucleotides agree with TRBD2. The CDR3 totals 15 residues. CDR1 MDHEN and CDR2 SYDVKM come from the germline V gene. The V gene end was trimmed by 5 bases and the J gene end by 1 base; junction bases not matched to a gene: 3. In DNA, the CDR3 is TGTGCCAGCAGTCCTGGACTAGCGTCCTACAATGAGCAGTTCTTC. Its protein product is CASSPGLASYNEQFF.

The CDR3 bases are TGTGCCAGCAGTGAAGACAGGCATAATGAAAAACTGTTTTTT. Translated, it gives CASSEDRHNEKLFF. The rearrangement joins TRBV2 to TRBJ1-4; tentative D call: TRBD1 (5 bases). Germline V gene data show CDR1 as SNHLY and CDR2 as FYNNEI. The CDR3 length is 14 residues. Between the trimmed V and J ends, which lost 1 base and 4 bases, there was a span of 7 bases.

For the CDR3, the DNA is TGTGCCAGCAGTCACGGCATAGGGACCGGACACGAGCAGTACTTC. The encoded protein is CASSHGIGTGHEQYF. V and J are TRBV27 and TRBJ2-7; D is possibly TRBD1 or TRBD2 (5 bases each). Between the trimmed V and J ends, which lost 5 bases and 5 bases, there was a span of 19 bases. The CDR3 extends over 15 amino acids. Germline values: CDR1 MNHEY, CDR2 SMNVEV (reference sequence).

The chain combines TRBV11-2 with TRBJ2-2; TRBD2 is a possible D gene (6 bases). V gave up 8 bases and J gave up 4 bases, with 23 bases separating them. Looked up from germline, CDR1 is SGHAT and CDR2 is FQNNGV. This CDR3 region has 17 residues. The CDR3 reads CASVLDRGTEGTGELFF. As DNA, the CDR3 is TGTGCCAGCGTTTTGGACCGGGGGACCGAGGGCACCGGGGAGCTGTTTTTT. The entire variable domain, with the rest obtained from reference TRBV11-2 and TRBJ2-2, is as follows: EAGVAQSPRYKIIEKRQSVAFWCNPISGHATLYWYQQILGQGPKLLIQFQNNGVVDDSQLPKDRFSAERLKGVDSTLKIQPAKLEDSAVYLCASVLDRGTEGTGELFFGEGSRLTVL.

The chain links TRBV20-1 to TRBJ2-7; 7 bases match TRBD1. The V and J ends lost 6 bases and 9 bases, in that order; junction bases with no gene match: 8. The length of the CDR3 is 11 residues. Germline V gives CDR1 DFQATT, CDR2 SNEGSKA (reference sequence). The CDR3 nucleotides read TGCAGTGCCCGGGACAGCGGCGGGCAGTACTTC. Protein product: CSARDSGGQYF.

The chain has TRBV7-6 and TRBJ2-6; no definite D call. From germline, CDR1 is SGHVS and CDR2 FNYEAQ. Trimming took 3 bases from V and 0 from J, leaving 6 bases between them. The CDR3 totals 15 residues. The DNA of the CDR3 is TGTGCCAGCAGCTTCGTCGGCTCTGGGGCCAACGTCCTGACTTTC. This gives the protein CASSFVGSGANVLTF.

This clone was counted once. The chain uses TRBV6-5 and TRBJ2-7; TRBD1 matches 7 bases. Germline-derived CDR1 and CDR2 are MNHEY and SVGAGI. Trimming at V came to 6 bases and at J to 3 bases, leaving 8 bases not matched to a gene. The CDR3 totals 14 residues. The CDR3, as DNA: TGTGCCAGCAGGCACAGGGGACATAACTACGAGCAGTACTTC. Translating gives CASRHRGHNYEQYF.

The gene calls are TRBV28 and TRBJ1-1, with D unclear. Trimming removed 2 bases at V and 5 bases at J, with 6 bases between. This CDR3 is 12 amino acids long. Germline CDR1 reads MDHEN; CDR2 reads SYDVKM. The CDR3 DNA sequence: TGTGCCAGCAGTTTAGGTCCGACTGAAGCTTTCTTT. Residues: CASSLGPTEAFF.